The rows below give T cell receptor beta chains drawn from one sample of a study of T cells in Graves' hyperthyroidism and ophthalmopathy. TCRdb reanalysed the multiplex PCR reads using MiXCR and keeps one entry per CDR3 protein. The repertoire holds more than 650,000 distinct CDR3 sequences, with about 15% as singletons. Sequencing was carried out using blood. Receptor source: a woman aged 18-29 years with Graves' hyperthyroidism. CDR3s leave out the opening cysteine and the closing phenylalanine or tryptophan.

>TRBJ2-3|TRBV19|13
SSRRAGGAADTQY
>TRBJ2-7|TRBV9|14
ASSVGGGQGVYEQY
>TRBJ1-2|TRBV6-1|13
ASSAYGTPGNGYT
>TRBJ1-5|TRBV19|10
ASSGQDQPQH
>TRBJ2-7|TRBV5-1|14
ASRPGVRGPRYEQY
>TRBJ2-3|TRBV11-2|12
ASSGDRETDTQY
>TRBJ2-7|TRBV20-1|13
SARDTTGLINEQY
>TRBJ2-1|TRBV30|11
AWSLASRSEQF
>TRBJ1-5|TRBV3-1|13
ASSQGREGNQPQH
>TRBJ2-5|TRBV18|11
ANSPGQAETQY
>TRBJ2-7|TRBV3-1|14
ASSLPLGGQSYEQY
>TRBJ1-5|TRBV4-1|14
ASSQVGGNSNQPQH
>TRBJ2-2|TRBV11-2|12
ASSFRRNTGELF
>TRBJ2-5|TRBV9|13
ASSLRGLEQETQY
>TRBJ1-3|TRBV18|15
ASSPRGQELRGNTIY
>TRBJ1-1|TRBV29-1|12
SAQGSPGDTEAF
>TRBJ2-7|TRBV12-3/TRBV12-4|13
ASTITRDRANEQY
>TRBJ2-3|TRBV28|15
ASRSFVAGGPTDTQY
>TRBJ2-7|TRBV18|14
ASSPPSQAGSYEQY
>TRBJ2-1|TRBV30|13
AWSVGAGLDNEQF
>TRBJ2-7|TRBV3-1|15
ASSPRRTGPRLGEQY
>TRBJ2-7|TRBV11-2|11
ASSLEISYEQY
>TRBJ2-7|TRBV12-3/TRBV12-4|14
ASSLGRTGKFYEQY
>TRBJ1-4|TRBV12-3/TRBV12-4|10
ATRTWNEKLF
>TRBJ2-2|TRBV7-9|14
ASSLPSRTGPRELF
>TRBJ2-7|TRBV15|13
ATSRDSGRGYEQY
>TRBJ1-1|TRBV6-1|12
ASRGAGQNTEAF
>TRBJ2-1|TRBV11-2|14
ASSLREGAADNEQF